Listed here is a single T cell receptor beta chain. The sample belongs to a study of low-dose radiotherapy and immunotherapy resistance in tumors. Looking at the study overall: Each patient took aspirin at a dose of 300 mg by mouth once daily over the course of four cycles, with dosing beginning on cycle 1 day 1.

With TRAV- and TRBV-specific primers, first-strand cDNA was made, covering the alpha and beta chains. A roughly 22-cycle PCR with a constant-region primer and V-primer adapter amplified TCRs. TCRdb analysed the reads with MiXCR anew, one entry per CDR3 protein. The sample yields about 30,000 distinct CDR3 sequences, about 53% seen once. This CDR3 comprises 15 residues. The germline V gene encodes CDR1 SGHNT and CDR2 YYREEE (reference sequence). V shed 4 bases and J 2 bases; nucleotides not matched to a gene: 3. Stated time point: after trial treatment. The treatment was: LDRT plus nivolumab, ipilimumab, low-dose cyclophosphamide and aspirin (RACIN trial). The therapy administered to donors comprised nivolumab, ipilimumab, aspirin, low-dose cyclophosphamide and low-dose radiotherapy.

The specimen comprised PBMCs, sampled after low-dose radiotherapy plus immunotherapy. This sequence originates from a male donor with gallbladder cancer. V usage is TRBV5-4 and J usage is TRBJ2-1, with TRBD2 matching 10 bases. The CDR3 region is CASSNLAGAYNEQFF. The CDR3 bases are TGTGCCAGCAGCAACCTAGCGGGAGCCTACAATGAGCAGTTCTTC.